Below, 2 T cell receptor beta chains from the same sample are listed, as sequenced in a study of shared clonotypes between healthy human individuals. Clones were read by immunoSEQ multiplex PCR, and TCRdb kept only the in-frame ones, dropping some. Altogether about 2.1 million clones are present, approximately 92% being singletons, with the ten largest covering under 2%. CD45RO-negative, CCR7-selected cells formed the naive CD8 fraction, which excluded terminally differentiated effector memory CD45RA+ cells. The specimen was naive CD8+ T cells from PBMCs. The receptors shown here come from a man aged 18 to 29 in good health. Some clones in this sample may be carry-over from other donors' samples.

Details on this clone: This specimen includes other DNA sequences encoding the same CDR3. The chain links TRBV27 to TRBJ2-7; tentatively, D is TRBD1 or TRBD2 (5 bases each). Germline values: CDR1 MNHEY, CDR2 SMNVEV (reference sequence). This CDR3 has 14 residues. V was shortened by 3 bases and J by 6 bases, with 15 bases between the two germline ends. CDR3 nucleotides: TGTGCCAGCAGTTTGGCGGGTCCGAGGGGCGAGCAGTACTTC. Translated: CASSLAGPRGEQYF.

The count of this clone is one. The chain employs TRBV2 and TRBJ2-7; 10 nucleotides match TRBD2. CDR1 and CDR2 from the germline V gene are SNHLY and FYNNEI. Unmatched junction bases numbered 9, after V lost 8 bases and J lost 2 bases. This CDR3 region has 15 residues. The CDR3 bases are TGTGCCAGCTCACCAGGAGGACTAGCGGCCTACGAGCAGTACTTC. This gives the protein CASSPGGLAAYEQYF. The full variable domain, with the rest looked up from reference TRBV2 and TRBJ2-7, is EPEVTQTPSHQVTQMGQEVILRCVPISNHLYFYWYRQILGQKVEFLVSFYNNEISEKSEIFDDQFSVERPDGSNFTLKIRSTKLEDSAMYFCASSPGGLAAYEQYFGPGTRLTVT.